This entry concerns a single TCR beta chain. What it recognizes is unknown. In TCRdb, the RT-PCR reads were re-called with MiXCR into one record per CDR3 protein. The repertoire holds 500,000 to 750,000 distinct CDR3 sequences, with around 15% as singletons. This CDR3 is built from 14 residues. V dropped 1 base and J dropped 4; count of bases not matched to a gene: 7. Germline-derived CDR1 and CDR2 are DFQATT and SNEGSKA (reference sequence). The entry originates in a study of response to subunit inactivated influenza vaccine. Overall study results and limits: Only a handful of new T cells, the authors suggested, are recruited with each seasonal influenza vaccination.

The sequencing here drew on PBMCs from blood, taken about 12 days after vaccination. The J gene is TRBJ2-7, the V gene TRBV20-1, with 7 bases fitting TRBD2. The receptor's source is a man aged 45-65 years who received an inactivated influenza vaccine. CDR3 sequence (DNA): TGCAGTGCTAGAGGTGCGGGAGTAGGGTACGAGCAGTACTTC. Protein product: CSARGAGVGYEQYF.